This is a list of T cell receptor beta chains from one sample in a study of spatial heterogeneity in lung cancer. Each CDR3 protein is one row after TCRdb ran MiXCR on the 5' RACE reads. The sample has some 13,000 distinct CDR3 sequences; more than 3.5% are singletons. The specimen was lung tumor tissue, collected at surgery. The source is a male donor with early-stage non-small cell lung cancer. Both conserved end residues are part of each CDR3. The D gene is left open where the match is weak. Not every row has a clone size; where given, it reads once, few, many or a size class.

-	many	TRBV4-3	TRBJ2-3	TGCGCCAGCAGCCAAGATCTAGGGGCTACAGATACGCAGTATTTT	CASSQDLGATDTQYF
TRBD2	-	TRBV4-1	TRBJ2-7	TGCGCCAGCAGCCAGGCCGCTAGCGGAACCTACGAGCAGTACTTC	CASSQAASGTYEQYF
-	many	TRBV7-8	TRBJ2-7	TGTGCCAGCAGCTTAGAGTTTAGTCTAGCCACCGAGCAGTACTTC	CASSLEFSLATEQYF
-	many	TRBV27	TRBJ2-3	TGTGCCAGCAGTTTGACGGTGCCTACAGATACGCAGTATTTT	CASSLTVPTDTQYF
-	many	TRBV5-1	TRBJ1-1	TGCGCCAGCAGCTTAGAAGGGGTATGGACTGAAGCTTTCTTT	CASSLEGVWTEAFF
-	medium-sized	TRBV7-9	TRBJ2-7	TGTGCCAGCAGCTTAGCTGGAGTGCCCTACTACGAGCAGTACTTC	CASSLAGVPYYEQYF
-	many	TRBV5-8	TRBJ1-2	TGTGCCAGCAGCTTCAGAGTTGGCGGCTACACCTTC	CASSFRVGGYTF
-	many	TRBV6-5	TRBJ2-3	TGTGCCAGCAGTTCAGATACGCAGTATTTT	CASSSDTQYF
TRBD1	medium-sized	TRBV7-2	TRBJ2-4	TGTGCCAGCACTGTACAGGGGGCTGGAGCCAAAAACATTCAGTACTTC	CASTVQGAGAKNIQYF
-	medium-sized	TRBV20-1	TRBJ1-2	TGCAGTGCCTCCCGGGACGTGGTGGATGGCTACACCTTC	CSASRDVVDGYTF
TRBD2	few	TRBV6-5	TRBJ2-1	TGTGCCAGCAGCCCAGGGACTAGCGGGAGTTGTAATGAGCAGTTCTTC	CASSPGTSGSCNEQFF
-	-	TRBV10-1	TRBJ1-1	TGCGCCAGCAGGCCTACGGTGAACACTGAAGCTTTCTTT	CASRPTVNTEAFF
TRBD2	few	TRBV4-1	TRBJ2-7	TGCGCCAGCAGCCCCACGGCGACTAGCGGGAGGGCAAGTTACGAGCAGTACTTC	CASSPTATSGRASYEQYF
-	few	TRBV14	TRBJ2-7	TGTGCCAGCAGCCAAGGGAATAGTCGTCGTTACGAGCAGTACTTC	CASSQGNSRRYEQYF
-	medium-sized	TRBV7-6	TRBJ2-1	TGTGCCAGCAGCTTTGCCGCAGCTAACAATGAGCAGTTCTTC	CASSFAAANNEQFF
-	many	TRBV12-3/TRBV12-4	TRBJ2-2	TGTGCCAGCAGTCTCCTGGCGGGGAGATACGGGGAGCTGTTTTTT	CASSLLAGRYGELFF
-	many	TRBV24-1	TRBJ2-2	TGTGCCACCAGTGAGGTTAACACCGGGGAGCTGTTTTTT	CATSEVNTGELFF
TRBD2	many	TRBV7-8	TRBJ2-3	TGTGCCAGCAGCTTTTCGACTTCTGTAGCGGGGGGGCCTGGTACGCAGTATTTT	CASSFSTSVAGGPGTQYF
-	many	TRBV14	TRBJ2-5	TGTGCCAGCAGCCCAGAAGGGGAGACCCAGTACTTC	CASSPEGETQYF
-	medium-sized	TRBV5-4	TRBJ2-3	TGTGCCAGCAGCTTGGACAGCACAGATACGCAGTATTTT	CASSLDSTDTQYF
-	-	TRBV6-2/TRBV6-3	TRBJ1-4	TGTGCCAGCAGCTACAGGGTCCGTGAGGAAAAACTGTTTTTT	CASSYRVREEKLFF
-	many	TRBV20-1	TRBJ1-1	TGCAGTGCTAGAGATAGGCGCAGGGTCCCTTCCCCATCCCTTGACACTGAAGCTTTCTTT	CSARDRRRVPSPSLDTEAFF
TRBD1	-	TRBV6-6	TRBJ1-1	TGTGCCAGCAGTTGGGGACAGGGGAGCATTGAAGCTTTCTTT	CASSWGQGSIEAFF
TRBD1	many	TRBV29-1	TRBJ1-1	TGCAGCGTTGCAGGACAGGGGGGCCGGAACACTGAAGCTTTCTTT	CSVAGQGGRNTEAFF
TRBD1	many	TRBV27	TRBJ2-3	TGTGCCAGCAGTTTATCCGGGACAGGGACCGATACGCAGTATTTT	CASSLSGTGTDTQYF
-	many	TRBV20-1	TRBJ2-5	TGCAGTGCCCCAGGGGCGGTTGCAGAGACCCAGTACTTC	CSAPGAVAETQYF
TRBD2	medium-sized	TRBV20-1	TRBJ2-1	TGCAGTGCTGGGCCTAGCGGGAGAGCTAATGAGCAGTTCTTC	CSAGPSGRANEQFF
TRBD1	many	TRBV11-1	TRBJ1-1	TGTGCCAGCAGCTTCGGGACAGCGAACACTGAAGCTTTCTTT	CASSFGTANTEAFF
-	few	TRBV5-1	TRBJ1-2	TGCGCCAGCAGCCTTGACCCAGGGGTAGGCTATGGCGACACCTTC	CASSLDPGVGYGDTF
TRBD1	many	TRBV7-8	TRBJ2-7	TGTGCCAGCAGCCTCCGGGACAGGGGAGGGGCCTCATCCGAGCAGTACTTC	CASSLRDRGGASSEQYF
-	many	TRBV2	TRBJ1-1	TGTGCCAGCAGTGGTCTGGGTGTAGCTGAAGCTTTCTTT	CASSGLGVAEAFF
-	many	TRBV20-1	TRBJ1-4	TGCAGTGCTTATGGCCGTAATGAAAAACTGTTTTTT	CSAYGRNEKLFF
-	many	TRBV29-1	TRBJ1-2	TGCAGCGTGGGGGAAGTGGGGGGAAGGAATGGCTACACCTTC	CSVGEVGGRNGYTF
TRBD1	large	TRBV5-1	TRBJ1-2	TGCGCCAGCAGCTTGGTAGGGGGCGGCTATGGCTACACCTTC	CASSLVGGGYGYTF
-	-	TRBV15	TRBJ2-5	TGTGCCACCAGCAGAGAGCGGGGCGACCAAGAGACCCAGTACTTC	CATSRERGDQETQYF
-	-	TRBV20-1	TRBJ1-1	TGCAGTGCCGTCCCTGGCAACAGGAACATTGAAGCTTTCTTT	CSAVPGNRNIEAFF
-	many	TRBV5-1	TRBJ2-2	TGCGCCAGCAGCTCGCAGGGAAGTGGGGAGCTGTTTTTT	CASSSQGSGELFF
-	-	TRBV20-1	TRBJ1-2	TGCAGTGCTAGTCGACGGGAAGCTAACTATGGCTACACCTTC	CSASRREANYGYTF
TRBD2	many	TRBV20-1	TRBJ2-6	TGCAGTGCAGATGCGGGGGGAACTGGGGCCAACGTCCTGACTTTC	CSADAGGTGANVLTF
TRBD2	-	TRBV7-8	TRBJ2-1	TGTGCCAGCAGCCCCCGGGGCGGGAGTAGCTACAATGAGCAGTTCTTC	CASSPRGGSSYNEQFF
-	medium-sized	TRBV5-1	TRBJ1-6	TGCGCCAGCAGCTTGACGTCAGGAGGTTCACCCCTCCACTTT	CASSLTSGGSPLHF